What follows are 17 T cell receptor beta chains derived from one specimen sequenced in a study of blood T cells in healthy people across ages. Together with a sample-barcoded 5' primer, a J-beta primer mix was included in a second PCR lasting 7 to 11 cycles. TCRdb re-derived calls from the 5' RACE reads in MiXCR, one entry per CDR3 protein. Among roughly 410,000 distinct CDR3 sequences, about 55% were seen once, and the ten largest hold 45% to 60%. Input material: blood. The source of these receptors is a man in his 60s in good health.

This clonotype came up a few times. The V and J genes are TRBV3-1 and TRBJ2-7; TRBD1 is a possible D gene (5 bases). Germline V gives CDR1 LGHDT, CDR2 YNNKEL (reference sequence). CDR3 length: 14 amino acids. Trimming left V 3 bases short and J 4 bases short, with 13 bases between. The CDR3 sequence: CASSQSTRAYEQYF. CDR3 coding DNA: TGTGCCAGCAGCCAGTCCACCAGGGCGTACGAGCAGTACTTC.

This clonotype occurred a few times. The J gene is TRBJ2-4, the V gene TRBV6-2 or TRBV6-3, with D tentatively TRBD1 or TRBD2 (5 bases each). The length of the CDR3 is 14 residues. Germline CDR1 MNHEY, CDR2 SVGEGT. V shed 6 bases and J shed 7 bases, with 16 bases lying between them. CDR3 amino acids: CASRRGTAGNIQYF. The CDR3, as DNA: TGTGCCAGCAGGAGAGGGACCGCCGGGAACATTCAGTACTTC.

The gene calls are TRBV7-2 and TRBJ2-7; no reliable D call. Deletions cut 5 bases from V and 1 base from J, with 15 bases between. CDR1 and CDR2 (germline): SGHTA, FQGNSA. This CDR3 is built from 15 residues. CDR3 loop: CASSGFVTVSYEQYF. The CDR3 DNA is TGTGCCAGCAGCGGGTTCGTAACGGTTTCCTACGAGCAGTACTTC.

V gene TRBV3-1 combines with J gene TRBJ1-2, with TRBD1 as a possible D gene (6 bases). The CDR3 is 15 amino acids. Trimming left V 1 base short and J 5 bases short, with 14 bases between. Looked up from germline, CDR1 is LGHDT and CDR2 is YNNKEL (reference sequence). The CDR3 DNA is TGTGCCAGCAGCCAAGCCCAACAGGGACTATATGGCTACACCTTC. Translating it yields CASSQAQQGLYGYTF. Drawing the rest from reference TRBV3-1 and TRBJ1-2, the complete variable domain is DTAVSQTPKYLVTQMGNDKSIKCEQNLGHDTMYWYKQDSKKFLKIMFSYNNKELIINETVPNRFSPKSPDKAHLNLHINSLELGDSAVYFCASSQAQQGLYGYTFGSGTRLTVV.

The sample holds many counts of this clonotype. V usage is TRBV5-1 and J usage is TRBJ2-5; 8 bases fit TRBD2. The J segment lost 1 base and the V segment lost 4 bases, leaving 3 bases of the junction unmatched. The CDR3 is made up of 14 amino acids. Germline-derived CDR1 and CDR2 are SGHRS and YFSETQ. CDR3 residues: CASSPGGTQETQYF. The CDR3 bases are TGCGCCAGCAGCCCGGGGGGGACCCAAGAGACCCAGTACTTC.

The chain carries TRBV7-3 and TRBJ1-1; D remains unclear. This CDR3 region has 13 residues. Germline V gives CDR1 SGHTA, CDR2 FQGTGA. V was pared by 2 bases and J by 6 bases, with 10 bases between. The CDR3 reads CASSLGRGSEAFF. In DNA, the CDR3 is TGTGCCAGCAGCTTAGGGAGAGGATCTGAAGCTTTCTTT.

A few counts support this clonotype. The J gene is TRBJ2-2, the V gene TRBV5-6; TRBD2 might be the D (7 bases). Germline lookup yields CDR1 SGHDT and CDR2 YYEEEE. The CDR3 covers 16 residues. V lost 4 bases to trimming and J lost 7 bases, with 20 bases between them. The CDR3: CASSVGSGGAGGELFF. CDR3 DNA: TGTGCCAGCAGCGTGGGCTCGGGGGGCGCTGGCGGGGAGCTGTTTTTT.

This clonotype was counted a few times. V gene TRBV5-1 combines with J gene TRBJ1-2; 9 positions agree with TRBD1. CDR3 length equals 16 residues. Germline-derived CDR1 and CDR2 are SGHRS and YFSETQ. The V gene end was trimmed by 0 bases and the J gene end by 1 base; junction bases not matched to a gene: 4. Here the CDR3 reads CASSLAGTGINYGYTF. CDR3 nucleotides: TGCGCCAGCAGCTTGGCCGGGACAGGGATTAACTATGGCTACACCTTC.

V is TRBV5-1 and J is TRBJ1-1, with a weak D call TRBD1 (5 bases). The V gene's germline CDR1 is SGHRS and CDR2 YFSETQ. There are 15 residues in the CDR3. V lost 4 bases, J lost 5 bases, and 18 bases lay in between. The CDR3 loop is CASSTLQGRETEAFF. DNA for the CDR3: TGCGCCAGCAGCACCCTGCAGGGCAGGGAAACTGAAGCTTTCTTT.

On this clonotype: A much larger clone is a single base away; this may be a read error. CDR3 DNA sequence: TGTGCCAGCAGCGTAGACAGGGATAAAAACATTCAGTACTTC. It is translated as CASSVDRDKNIQYF. V gene TRBV7-8 combines with J gene TRBJ2-4; 7 bases map to TRBD1. V shed 5 bases and J 4 bases; nucleotides not matched to a gene: 5. In germline, CDR1 is SGHVS, CDR2 FQNEAQ. This CDR3 is built from 14 residues. Complete variable domain (other parts from reference TRBV7-8 and TRBJ2-4): GAGVSQSPRYKVAKRGQDVALRCDPISGHVSLFWYQQALGQGPEFLTYFQNEAQLDKSGLPSDRFFAERPEGSVSTLKIQRTQQEDSAVYLCASSVDRDKNIQYFGAGTRLSVL.

CDR3 region: CSAEGAGTTYNEQYF. The DNA of the CDR3 is TGCAGTGCGGAAGGAGCGGGAACGACCTACAATGAGCAGTACTTC. The chain combines TRBV20-1 with TRBJ2-1, with TRBD2 matching 7 bases. The J call may not be correct, given that the DNA end is closer to TRBJ2-7. Looked up from germline, CDR1 is DFQATT and CDR2 is SNEGSKA (reference sequence). CDR3 length: 15 amino acids.

The chain has TRBV20-1 and TRBJ2-7, with D possibly being TRBD1 (6 bases). Germline lookup yields CDR1 DFQATT and CDR2 SNEGSKA (reference sequence). V shed 3 bases and J shed 3 bases, with 12 bases lying between them. The CDR3 is 13 amino acids. CDR3 region: CSARGDIGYEQYF. The DNA of the CDR3 is TGCAGTGCTAGGGGGGACATAGGCTACGAGCAGTACTTC.

The V gene is TRBV20-1, the J gene TRBJ2-3; the match to TRBD1 covers 7 bases. Unmatched junction bases numbered 16, after V lost 4 bases and J lost 3 bases. CDR3 length equals 17 residues. CDR1 and CDR2 (germline): DFQATT, SNEGSKA (reference sequence). The CDR3 protein is CSAKGARTSSRTDTQYF. CDR3 nucleotides: TGCAGTGCTAAGGGGGCCCGGACCTCCTCCAGGACAGATACGCAGTATTTT.

In its sample, this clonotype was seen a few times. The genes are TRBV9 and TRBJ2-7; D may be TRBD2 (5 bases). The CDR3 has 13 amino acids. V gave up 1 base and J gave up 7 bases, with 12 bases separating them. Per germline, CDR1 SGDLS and CDR2 YYNGEE. Here the CDR3 DNA reads TGTGCCAGCAGCGTACTAGCAGGCAATGAGCAGTACTTC. This sequence encodes CASSVLAGNEQYF.

The chain combines TRBV12-3 or TRBV12-4 with TRBJ2-3; 7 positions match TRBD2. The CDR3 runs to 17 residues. The V and J ends lost 2 bases and 2 bases, in that order; junction bases with no gene match: 10. The DNA of the CDR3 is TGTGCCAGCAGTTTAAAGTCGGGGGGTATACCCACAGATACGCAGTATTTT. Translation gives CASSLKSGGIPTDTQYF.

This clonotype came up a few times. This sequence joins TRBV20-1 and TRBJ1-2; D perhaps matches TRBD1 (5 bases). The CDR3 contains 11 residues. The germline V gene has CDR1 DFQATT and CDR2 SNEGSKA (reference sequence). V lost 6 bases and J lost 6, with 11 bases in between. The chain's CDR3 is CSAQSGDGYTF. The CDR3 bases are TGCAGTGCCCAGTCGGGGGATGGCTACACCTTC.

The chain links TRBV7-2 to TRBJ2-7, with TRBD2 matching 9 bases. CDR3 length: 16 amino acids. After removal of 5 bases from V and 3 bases from J, the junction contained 11 bases not matched to a gene. Germline V gene data show CDR1 as SGHTA and CDR2 as FQGNSA. The DNA of the CDR3 is TGTGCCAGCAGCCCCTCGGGACTAGCACGATACTACGAGCAGTACTTC. Protein sequence: CASSPSGLARYYEQYF.